These 18 T cell receptor beta chains came from one sample sequenced in a study of blood T cell repertoires in COVID-19. Measured with immunoSEQ multiplex PCR; TCRdb has only the in-frame clones, and not every one. This table holds about 88,000 clones, 75% to 90% found once. Sequences were obtained from peripheral blood. These receptors all stem from a woman aged 80 or older with active COVID-19.

The chain recombines TRBV11-3 with TRBJ2-5, with 10 bases lining up with TRBD2. The CDR3 extends over 17 amino acids. The germline V gene has CDR1 SGHNT and CDR2 YENEEA. With V trimmed by 1 base and J by 5 bases, 10 bases remained unmatched. The CDR3 sequence is CASSLGSSGRAGETQYF. CDR3 sequence (DNA): TGTGCCAGCAGCTTAGGGAGCAGCGGGAGGGCCGGGGAGACCCAGTACTTC.

The chain combines TRBV27 with TRBJ2-1; 9 bases fit TRBD1. This CDR3 is built from 15 residues. The V gene end was trimmed by 5 bases and the J gene end by 7 bases; junction bases not matched to a gene: 9. Germline CDR1 reads MNHEY; CDR2 reads SMNVEV (reference sequence). In DNA form, the CDR3 reads TGTGCCAGCAGTGCCCGAGACAGGGGGTCGAATGAGCAGTTCTTC. Translation: CASSARDRGSNEQFF.

The rearrangement joins TRBV11-3 to TRBJ2-7; the match to TRBD2 covers 13 bases. The V and J ends lost 5 bases and 5 bases, in that order; junction bases with no gene match: 9. Germline-derived CDR1 and CDR2 are SGHNT and YENEEA. The CDR3 is 16 residues long. In DNA form, the CDR3 reads TGTGCCAGCAGCCCTGGGACTAGCGGGAATCAGGACGAGCAGTACTTC. This sequence encodes CASSPGTSGNQDEQYF.

In nucleotides, the CDR3 is TGTGCCAGCTCACCCCTGGGACTAGCGGGAGGCACCGGGGAGCTGTTTTTT. Its protein product is CASSPLGLAGGTGELFF. The chain combines TRBV18 with TRBJ2-2, with 15 bases identical to TRBD2. Trimming took 3 bases from V and 4 from J; bases not matched to a gene: 3. Germline V gene lookup returns CDR1 KGHSH and CDR2 LQKENI. This CDR3 spans 17 amino acids.

This chain joins TRBV7-3 and TRBJ2-2; weak D call: TRBD1 (5 bases). CDR3 length: 13 amino acids. Per germline, CDR1 SGHTA and CDR2 FQGTGA. Trimming cost V 5 bases and J 8 bases, with 12 bases left between them. CDR3 loop: CASSPGRTGELFF. CDR3 nucleotide sequence: TGTGCCAGCAGCCCAGGGCGTACGGGGGAGCTGTTTTTT.

The chain has TRBV19 and TRBJ2-1; weak D call: TRBD2 (6 bases). CDR1 and CDR2 (germline): LNHDA, SQIVND (reference sequence). The CDR3 covers 17 residues. Trimming took 7 bases from V and 9 from J, leaving 28 bases between them. In DNA form, the CDR3 reads TGTGCCAGTAAACCCCTTGTTGGCGGGAAAGAGGGTGGTGAGCAGTTCTTC. Amino acids: CASKPLVGGKEGGEQFF.

The chain carries TRBV20-1 and TRBJ1-2, with TRBD1 as a possible D gene (6 bases). CDR1 DFQATT and CDR2 SNEGSKA come from the germline V gene (reference sequence). Between the trimmed V and J ends, which lost 3 bases and 4 bases, there was a span of 15 bases. The CDR3 has 14 amino acids. The CDR3 region has the DNA TGCAGTGCTAGTCGGAACAGGGTGGTCTATGGCTACACCTTC. It encodes CSASRNRVVYGYTF.

The V and J genes are TRBV11-2 and TRBJ1-2; D possibly corresponds to TRBD1 (6 bases). CDR1 SGHAT and CDR2 FQNNGV come from the germline V gene. Between the trimmed V and J ends, which lost 1 base and 2 bases, there was a span of 8 bases. The CDR3 is made up of 14 amino acids. CDR3 amino acids: CASSLAQGNYGYTF. CDR3 bases: TGTGCCAGCAGCTTAGCTCAGGGGAACTATGGCTACACCTTC.

The chain combines TRBV9 with TRBJ2-5, with 9 bases matching TRBD2. Trimming cost V 0 bases and J 1 base; bases outside gene matches: 4. Per germline, CDR1 SGDLS and CDR2 YYNGEE. This CDR3 has 16 amino acids. CDR3: CASSVGGGRAQETQYF. CDR3 DNA: TGTGCCAGCAGCGTAGGTGGCGGGAGGGCCCAAGAGACCCAGTACTTC.

This rearrangement joins TRBV9 to TRBJ2-1; 8 bases line up with TRBD2. Germline lookup yields CDR1 SGDLS and CDR2 YYNGEE. CDR3 length equals 16 residues. The V segment lost 2 bases and the J segment 0 bases; nucleotides outside the gene matches: 4. For the CDR3, the DNA is TGTGCCAGCAGCGTTAGCGGGGATAGCTCCTACAATGAGCAGTTCTTC. It encodes CASSVSGDSSYNEQFF.

The rearrangement joins TRBV20-1 to TRBJ2-1; D gene unclear. Germline assignment: CDR1 DFQATT and CDR2 SNEGSKA (reference sequence). V lost 4 bases, J lost 7 bases, and 8 bases lay in between. The CDR3 consists of 11 residues. Here the CDR3 reads CSAMLRNEQFF. The CDR3 DNA follows: TGCAGTGCTATGTTGAGGAATGAGCAGTTCTTC.

V and J are TRBV29-1 and TRBJ2-7; the D gene is possibly TRBD1 (5 bases). Trimming cost V 6 bases and J 1 base, with 10 bases left between them. The germline CDR1 and CDR2 sequences are SQVTM and ANQGSEA. CDR3 size: 12 residues. DNA of the CDR3: TGCAGCGTCTATCAGGGTTCCTACGAGCAGTACTTC. Protein: CSVYQGSYEQYF.

The V gene is TRBV5-1, the J gene TRBJ2-2, with D tentatively TRBD1 (6 bases). Germline V gene lookup returns CDR1 SGHRS and CDR2 YFSETQ. The CDR3 extends over 13 amino acids. Trimming removed 4 bases from V and 4 bases from J, with 8 bases in between. Here the CDR3 DNA reads TGCGCCAGCAGCAACAGGGTCACCGGGGAGCTGTTTTTT. It yields the protein CASSNRVTGELFF.

This sequence joins TRBV7-9 and TRBJ2-5, with 7 bases matching TRBD2. The CDR3 has 15 amino acids. Germline V gives CDR1 SEHNR, CDR2 FQNEAQ (reference sequence). The V segment lost 5 bases and the J segment 5 bases; nucleotides outside the gene matches: 11. CDR3 bases: TGTGCCAGCAGCCCGTGGGGAGGGACCTGGGAGACCCAGTACTTC. Its translation is CASSPWGGTWETQYF.

The V call is TRBV7-2, the J call TRBJ2-2; 14 bases line up with TRBD2. In germline, CDR1 is SGHTA, CDR2 FQGNSA. This CDR3 is 19 amino acids long. V trimming: 6 bases; J trimming: 2 bases; junction bases outside the gene matches: 11. Here the CDR3 reads CASRLGTSGSGGNTGELFF. For the CDR3, the DNA is TGTGCCAGCAGGCTTGGGACTAGCGGGAGTGGGGGAAACACCGGGGAGCTGTTTTTT.

This clone was seen a single time. The chain joins TRBV7-2 to TRBJ2-7; 7 bases line up with TRBD1. This CDR3 is 15 amino acids long. CDR1 SGHTA and CDR2 FQGNSA come from the germline V gene. J was trimmed by 3 bases and V by 0 bases; bases with no gene match: 5. The CDR3: CASSLAPGTDYEQYF. The CDR3 DNA sequence: TGTGCCAGCAGCTTAGCCCCCGGGACAGACTACGAGCAGTACTTC.

The V call is TRBV7-9, the J call TRBJ2-1, with D possibly being TRBD2 (6 bases). From germline, CDR1 is SEHNR and CDR2 FQNEAQ (reference sequence). V lost 5 bases to trimming and J lost 7 bases, with 15 bases between them. The CDR3 totals 14 residues. This chain's CDR3 is CASSVGLLGNEQFF. The CDR3 DNA follows: TGTGCCAGCAGCGTTGGACTACTAGGGAATGAGCAGTTCTTC.

V and J are TRBV7-8 and TRBJ2-3, with TRBD2 matching 7 bases. Losses at the gene ends were 2 bases for V and 4 bases for J; bases not matched to a gene: 9. Germline V CDR1 and CDR2: SGHVS, FQNEAQ. CDR3 length: 16 residues. The CDR3 spells CASSLLAGPLADTQYF. The DNA for the CDR3 is TGTGCCAGCAGCTTATTAGCGGGCCCTCTCGCAGATACGCAGTATTTT.